The present TCR beta chain was sequenced within a study of shared clonotypes between healthy human individuals (dated by TCRdb to the early 2020s). About the full investigation: The cohort included three men and two women between 18 and 49 years of age. The study deeply sequenced blood TCR repertoires of about five healthy adults to estimate repertoire size and the extent of clonotype sharing between individuals. For each donor, CD4 naive and CD4 memory were each run on three plates, CD8 naive on two plates, and CD8 memory on one plate. To increase sequencing depth and limit assay-specific biases, different laboratories used diverse techniques to prepare libraries and sequence TCR repertoires. Leukapheresis yielded between about 0.8 and 8.9 billion PBMCs per donor.

The donors were healthy, HIV-negative adults who had no recently reported acute infections or vaccinations. Only Caucasian adults living in Nashville, Tennessee, USA were represented among the donors. CD4+ T cells were enriched by magnetic negative selection, after which naive cells were positively selected on CD45RA and the negative fraction was taken as the memory subset. After blood collection by leukapheresis, PBMCs were isolated using Ficoll-Histopaque density gradient centrifugation and then cryopreserved in the vapor phase of liquid nitrogen. Purity and quantity of every magnetically sorted T cell population were checked by analytical flow cytometry. Genomic DNA was isolated from every sorted fraction and measured by UV absorbance on a Nanodrop 2000c. Reading from cysteine to phenylalanine, the CDR3 counts 15 amino acids. The sequence is cut down to CDR3 DNA, 45 bases in frame from base 1. Trimming at the junction amounts to 1 base on V and 2 bases on J, and the germline ends lie 13 bases apart. Looking up the germline V gene (reference sequence) yields CDR1 SGHKS and CDR2 YYEKEE.

Comments on this clone: Its antigen target is currently unknown. Base-call qualities are not available, and no considerably larger clone is one nucleotide away.

Study-wide conclusions, independent of this receptor: Pairwise subsampling led to the expectation that sequencing depth would affect the degree of clonotype sharing among donors. The small number of donors limited the genetic and exposure-history diversity represented. Naive subsets generally had larger estimated clonotype richness than memory subsets did. Even with the large sequencing depth, rarefaction of the sorted-subset datasets indicated that sequencing was incomplete. Clonotypes shared by all four sorted-subset donors showed higher generation probabilities than non-shared clonotypes. Sampling was restricted to blood, and TCR repertoires in tissue are likely to differ from TCR repertoires in blood. When a few donors were compared, the shared fraction of clonotypes was around 5.1% for naive CD4, approximately 3.3% for naive CD8, 2% to 2.5% for memory CD4, and 0.3% to 0.5% for memory CD8.

TCR CDR3 regions were amplified from genomic DNA by multiplex PCR using the deep immunoSEQ assay. Genomic DNA extracted from each cell subset was distributed evenly over all wells of several immunoSEQ 96-well plates, and each plate served as one replicate. For sorted subsets, around 200 ng genomic DNA, equal to some 30,000 T cell genomes, was loaded into each replicate PCR. Purified libraries were quantified with a Qubit 3.0 fluorometer, sized on a Bioanalyzer 2100, and re-quantified with the KAPA Library Quantification kit. Each immunoSEQ 96-well plate was sequenced on its own single-read 150-cycle Illumina NextSeq 550 flow cell. Per the original workflow: The immunoSEQ output contained only junctional sequences without quality scores, so filtering could not match that applied to full-length reads. Sequences were annotated with PyIR, a Python wrapper for IgBLAST v1.9, using IMGT germline references to assign V/J genes and CDR3. Reads with weak V/J assignments (E-value above 1e-6), missing CDR3, stop codons, out-of-frame junctions, or ambiguous translated residues were removed. A V3J clonotype was defined by an identical inferred V gene, J gene, and CDR3 amino acid sequence. Percentage overlap between repertoires was calculated by dividing the number of shared unique clonotypes by the size of the smaller repertoire. Repertoire richness was assessed with RTK rarefaction, the Chao1 estimator, and Recon v2.1 estimates of unobserved clonotypes. For all TCRbeta clonotypes obtained by the gDNA method from four donors, generation probabilities were computed with OLGA. TCRdb took over this immuneACCESS table, retaining in-frame rearrangements with V and J assigned. Such tables are incomplete; in checked studies, under half of the missing clones stem from an unresolved V gene, and the remainder is unexplained. V and J calls and clone size follow that table, whereas D and trimming were derived from the DNA. This sample lists nearly 1 million clones; roughly 72% were detected once. Of the sample, about 1.5% falls within the top ten clones.

The origin of this receptor is a man between 18 and 29 years old in good health. Sequencing used memory CD4+ T cells sorted from blood. The sample's cell subset or site label is to be understood as: CD45RA-negative fraction. The rearranged chain carries TRBV5-5 and TRBJ2-7; the D gene is perhaps TRBD1, from 5 matching bases. The CDR3 corresponds to CASSLWAGPTYEQYF. At the DNA level, the sequence is TGTGCCAGCAGCTTGTGGGCAGGGCCTACCTACGAGCAGTACTTC.